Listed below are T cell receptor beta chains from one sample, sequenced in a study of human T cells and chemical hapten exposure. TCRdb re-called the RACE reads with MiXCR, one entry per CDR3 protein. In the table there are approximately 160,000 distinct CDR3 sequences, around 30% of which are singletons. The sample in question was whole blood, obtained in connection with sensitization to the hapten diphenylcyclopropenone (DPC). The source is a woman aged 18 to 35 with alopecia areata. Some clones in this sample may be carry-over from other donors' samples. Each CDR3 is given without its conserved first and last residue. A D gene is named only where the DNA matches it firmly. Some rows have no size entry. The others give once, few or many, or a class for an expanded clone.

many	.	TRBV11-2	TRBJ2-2	ASSRGTGELF
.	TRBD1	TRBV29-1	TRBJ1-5	SVAPGQNQPQH
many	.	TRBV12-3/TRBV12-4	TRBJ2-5	ASSPSQETQY
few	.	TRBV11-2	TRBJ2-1	ASSLDPSYNEQF
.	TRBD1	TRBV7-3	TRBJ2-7	ASSLRAGGEQY
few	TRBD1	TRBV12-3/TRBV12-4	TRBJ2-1	ASSFGQDRAPYNEQF
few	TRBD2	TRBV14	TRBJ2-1	ASSHNLAGVYNEQF
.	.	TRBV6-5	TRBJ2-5	ASSYSSRGETQY
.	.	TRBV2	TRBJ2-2	ASFRDANTGELF
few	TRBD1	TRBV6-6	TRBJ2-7	ASSSRQGTYEQY
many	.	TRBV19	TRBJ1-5	ASAEGQGQPQH
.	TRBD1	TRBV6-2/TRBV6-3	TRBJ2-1	ASSYIGQGPNEQF
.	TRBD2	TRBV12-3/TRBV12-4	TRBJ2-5	ASSPAGGQETQY
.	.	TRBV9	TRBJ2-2	ASSVVSPGELF